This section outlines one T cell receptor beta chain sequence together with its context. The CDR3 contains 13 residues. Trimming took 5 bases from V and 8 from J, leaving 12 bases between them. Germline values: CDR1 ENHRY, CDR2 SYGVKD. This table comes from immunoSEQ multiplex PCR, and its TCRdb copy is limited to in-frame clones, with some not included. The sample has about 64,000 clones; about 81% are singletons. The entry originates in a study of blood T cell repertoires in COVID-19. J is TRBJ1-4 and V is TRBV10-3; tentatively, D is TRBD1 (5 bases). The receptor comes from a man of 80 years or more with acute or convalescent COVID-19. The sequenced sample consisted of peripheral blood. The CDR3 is CAISQGDWEKLFF. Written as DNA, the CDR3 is TGTGCCATCAGTCAGGGTGATTGGGAAAAACTGTTTTTT.